This TCR beta chain is drawn from a study of blood T cells in healthy people across ages. Alongside a J-beta primer mix, a sample-barcoded 5' primer served in a second PCR lasting roughly 7 to 11 cycles. TCRdb re-derived calls from the 5' RACE reads in MiXCR, one entry per CDR3 protein. The repertoire holds approximately 810,000 distinct CDR3 sequences, with less than 35% as singletons. Peripheral blood was drawn, ten milliliters per donor. V gave up 0 bases and J gave up 8 bases, with 18 bases separating them. Per the germline V gene, CDR1 is SGHRS and CDR2 is YFSETQ. The CDR3 has 16 residues. This clonotype was counted many times.

The receptor was isolated from a woman older than 75 in good health. The sample was blood. V gene TRBV5-1 combines with J gene TRBJ2-1; D may be TRBD2 (7 bases). CDR3 in amino acids: CASSLVVGGPSHEQFF. The CDR3 bases are TGCGCCAGCAGCTTGGTGGTGGGGGGGCCCTCGCATGAGCAGTTCTTC.